This paragraph covers one TCR beta chain sequence. Antigen unknown. The table came from immunoSEQ multiplex PCR; TCRdb's copy has only in-frame clones and leaves some out. The sample has nearly 90,000 clones, around nine tenths seen once. The data were obtained in a study of T cell responses to AZD1222 COVID-19 vaccine. General observations from the study: Only after the peak T cell response were repertoires sampled. There were mostly white British donors and more females than males, and clonal diversity was possibly underestimated. Spike-specific TCR breadth and depth grew following two AZD1222 doses.

Both about-4-week and about-12-week second-dose recipients were combined. The CDR3 has 16 amino acids. Germline V gene lookup returns CDR1 LGHDT and CDR2 YNNKEL (reference sequence). V lost 5 bases to trimming and J lost 2 bases, with 18 bases between them. Sequences were derived from peripheral blood, sampled 28 days after the second AZD1222 dose. This chain uses TRBV3-1 (or the pseudogene TRBV3-2) with TRBJ1-2, with D possibly matching TRBD1 (5 bases). The TCR was taken from an adult who received the AZD1222 COVID-19 vaccine. CDR3 sequence (DNA): TGTGCCAGCAGCTCTGGGGGGAGTGGGAAGAACTATGGCTACACCTTC. Translated, it gives CASSSGGSGKNYGYTF.